The clone carrying this T cell receptor beta chain turned up a few times. Its antigen is unidentified. V shed 0 bases and J shed 0 bases, with 13 bases lying between them. This CDR3 has 17 residues. Germline V gene data show CDR1 as SGHRS and CDR2 as YFSETQ. Primers used in a second PCR of about 6 to 11 cycles were a sample-barcoded 5' primer and a J-beta primer mix. Every cDNA molecule carried a tag from a template-switch adaptor bearing 12 random nucleotides. TCRdb re-derived calls from the 5' RACE reads in MiXCR, one entry per CDR3 protein. The data contain 1.5 million to 2 million distinct CDR3 sequences, about 35% of them singletons. The sample is drawn from a study of blood T cells in healthy people across ages. Study-wide findings and caveats: Diversity estimates drawn from one million T cells were deemed underestimates. Long-lived and aged donors differed, with more naive CD4+ cells and higher diversity in the long-lived.

Specimen: blood. The V and J genes are TRBV5-1 and TRBJ2-1; the D gene is possibly TRBD2 (6 bases). This receptor was identified in a young woman in good health. This CDR3 is CASSLGTTVSSYNEQFF. The CDR3 DNA sequence: TGCGCCAGCAGCTTGGGGACTACTGTGAGCTCCTACAATGAGCAGTTCTTC.